This T cell receptor beta chain stems from a study of brain T cells in children with intractable seizures. Study results and caveats: Only CDR3 sequence similarity suggested viral specificity, without known HCMV serostatus.

With regard to this clone: As yet, its antigen is unknown.

Using immunoSEQ multiplex PCR, the repertoire was profiled, and TCRdb retains in-frame clones only, with some absent. The table has around 340,000 clones, 85% to 95% seen once. The germline CDR1 and CDR2 sequences are KGHSH and LQKENI. Deletions cut 2 bases from V and 0 bases from J, with 23 bases between. The CDR3 consists of 20 residues. As to time point: blood from clinic visit 5 months post-surgery; TSC patient then seizure free. The receptor's source is a boy under two years old with tuberous sclerosis and intractable seizures. The sequencing used peripheral blood, collected about 5 months after surgery. The rearrangement links TRBV18 to TRBJ1-5; D remains unclear. The CDR3 loop is CASSPRILWVDPYSNQPQHF. CDR3 in DNA: TGTGCCAGCTCACCAAGAATCCTTTGGGTGGACCCTTATAGCAATCAGCCCCAGCATTTT.